A single sample is the source of the 32 T cell receptor beta chains below, sequenced in a study of control samples from healthy donors and cancer patients. This table comes from immunoSEQ multiplex PCR, and its TCRdb copy is limited to in-frame clones, with some not included. The sample records fewer than 95,000 clones, about 88% being singletons. Sequenced input: blood. All receptors come from a woman between 50 and 59 years old in good health.

This sequence joins TRBV7-9 and TRBJ2-3; 11 bases are shared with TRBD2. Germline CDR1 SEHNR, CDR2 FQNEAQ (reference sequence). V was clipped by 1 base and J by 10 bases; unmatched bases: 4. This CDR3 is built from 14 residues. The CDR3, as DNA: TGTGCCAGCAGCTTAGTCCTAGCGGGAGGCTCGCAGTATTTT. This sequence encodes CASSLVLAGGSQYF.

The V gene is TRBV4-2, the J gene TRBJ1-2, with 8 bases aligning to TRBD1. The trim removed 5 bases at V and 7 bases at J, leaving 9 bases unmatched. Germline assignment: CDR1 LGHNA and CDR2 YNFKEQ. The CDR3 spans 14 residues. CDR3 region: CASSLRTGYSGYTF. The CDR3 DNA is TGTGCCAGCAGCTTACGGACAGGGTACTCTGGCTACACCTTC.

The V gene is TRBV5-4, the J gene TRBJ2-7; D gene uncertain. Germline V lookup: CDR1 SGHNT, CDR2 YYREEE (reference sequence). V was pared by 3 bases and J by 6 bases, with 7 bases between. CDR3 size: 11 residues. CDR3 DNA sequence: TGTGCCAGCAGCTGGAAGAGCGAGCAGTACTTC. Translation: CASSWKSEQYF.

The chain joins TRBV29-1 to TRBJ1-1; D ambiguous. CDR1 SQVTM and CDR2 ANQGSEA come from the germline V gene. This CDR3 comprises 14 residues. Trimming stripped 5 bases from V and 2 bases from J, with 15 bases between. The CDR3 is CSVQRGRLNTEAFF. The CDR3 DNA is TGCAGCGTTCAAAGAGGCAGGTTAAACACTGAAGCTTTCTTT.

The CDR3 loop reads CASSYRLAGPQETQYF. The CDR3 DNA reads as TGTGCCAGCAGCTACAGACTAGCGGGGCCACAGGAGACCCAGTACTTC. J is TRBJ2-5 and V is TRBV7-9; TRBD2 matches at 11 bases. V shed 4 bases, J shed 5 bases, and the junction held 9 bases outside the gene matches. From germline, CDR1 is SEHNR and CDR2 FQNEAQ (reference sequence). The CDR3 spans 16 residues.

There are a few counts of this clone. CDR3 residues: CASSTLNTEAFF. As DNA, the CDR3 is TGTGCCAGCAGTACTCTGAACACTGAAGCTTTCTTT. This chain links TRBV12-3 or TRBV12-4 with TRBJ1-1; D not resolved. This CDR3 is built from 12 residues. Trimming pared 5 bases from V and 0 bases from J, leaving 4 bases between.

The chain uses TRBV24-1 and TRBJ1-2; D is unresolved. V lost 9 bases to trimming and J lost 8 bases, with 15 bases between them. Germline CDR1 is KGHDR and CDR2 is SFDVKD. The CDR3 is 12 residues long. The CDR3 bases are TGTGCCACCTCGGCGGAGGGCCGAGGCTACACCTTC. Its translation: CATSAEGRGYTF.

The genes are TRBV6-2 or TRBV6-3 and TRBJ1-1; D not resolved. V was clipped by 2 bases and J by 0 bases, with 10 bases between them. CDR3 length: 15 residues. Per the germline V gene, CDR1 is MNHEY and CDR2 is SVGEGT. The CDR3 loop is CASSYHGRMNTEAFF. Here the CDR3 DNA reads TGTGCCAGCAGTTACCACGGACGAATGAACACTGAAGCTTTCTTT.

This chain uses TRBV19 with TRBJ1-5; D may be TRBD1 (5 bases). The germline V gene encodes CDR1 LNHDA and CDR2 SQIVND (reference sequence). Trimming pared 5 bases from V and 3 bases from J, leaving 20 bases between. This CDR3 is 17 amino acids long. CDR3 region: CASSFGLGGAFNQPQHF. In DNA form, the CDR3 reads TGTGCCAGTAGTTTCGGACTTGGAGGGGCATTCAATCAGCCCCAGCATTTT.

The count of this clone is one. This chain connects TRBV9 to TRBJ2-7; 10 nucleotides match TRBD1. The J segment lost 5 bases and the V segment lost 0 bases, leaving 5 bases of the junction unmatched. CDR1 and CDR2 from the germline V gene are SGDLS and YYNGEE. The CDR3 contains 15 residues. The CDR3 nucleotides read TGTGCCAGCAGCGTAGAAGACAGGGGGCTCGACGAGCAGTACTTC. Its protein product is CASSVEDRGLDEQYF.

The chain carries TRBV10-2 and TRBJ2-3; maybe TRBD2 (5 bases). This CDR3 is 14 amino acids long. The V end was cut by 3 bases, the J end by 6 bases, with 13 bases between. The germline gives CDR1 WSHSY, CDR2 SAAADI. The CDR3 nucleotides read TGCGCCAGCAGTGATACTTCGGGAATGGATACGCAGTATTTT. It is translated as CASSDTSGMDTQYF.

The rearrangement joins TRBV5-1 to TRBJ2-3; 11 positions agree with TRBD2. CDR3 length equals 17 residues. V was pared by 0 bases and J by 1 base, with 4 bases of the junction left unmatched. Germline CDR1 SGHRS, CDR2 YFSETQ. This chain's CDR3 is CASSLGLAGGGTDTQYF. CDR3 nucleotides: TGCGCCAGCAGCTTGGGGCTAGCGGGGGGCGGCACAGATACGCAGTATTTT.

The chain combines TRBV6-6 with TRBJ1-5, with 7 bases aligning to TRBD1. Germline values: CDR1 MNHNY, CDR2 SVGAGI (reference sequence). The CDR3 is made up of 16 amino acids. V was clipped by 6 bases and J by 6 bases; unmatched bases: 14. In DNA form, the CDR3 reads TGTGCCAGCAGAACTTCGTCAGGGGGGAATGGTCAGCCCCAGCATTTT. Its protein product is CASRTSSGGNGQPQHF.

The chain joins TRBV4-1 to TRBJ1-2, with D unresolved. This CDR3 contains 15 residues. The germline CDR1 and CDR2 sequences are MGHRA and YSYEKL. Trimming removed 0 bases from V and 4 bases from J, with 12 bases in between. This CDR3 reads CASSQDYGEVYGYTF. CDR3 coding DNA: TGCGCCAGCAGCCAAGATTATGGGGAGGTCTATGGCTACACCTTC.

This chain uses TRBV7-8 with TRBJ2-7, with D perhaps TRBD2 (5 bases). With 3 bases removed from V and 2 bases from J, the gap between germline ends came to 8 bases. Per the germline V gene, CDR1 is SGHVS and CDR2 is FQNEAQ. This CDR3 region has 13 residues. The CDR3 loop is CASSFAGTYEQYF. The CDR3 DNA reads as TGTGCCAGCAGCTTTGCCGGGACCTACGAGCAGTACTTC. The complete variable domain, with remaining parts taken from reference TRBV7-8 and TRBJ2-7, reads GAGVSQSPRYKVAKRGQDVALRCDPISGHVSLFWYQQALGQGPEFLTYFQNEAQLDKSGLPSDRFFAERPEGSVSTLKIQRTQQEDSAVYLCASSFAGTYEQYFGPGTRLTVT.

The gene calls are TRBV5-1 and TRBJ1-4; 8 bases fit TRBD1. The CDR3 runs 16 residues. CDR1 SGHRS and CDR2 YFSETQ come from the germline V gene. The junction had 3 bases not matched to a gene; V was cut back by 0 bases and J by 2 bases. CDR3 sequence: CASSLAGGSTNEKLFF. CDR3 DNA sequence: TGCGCCAGCAGCTTGGCAGGGGGCTCTACTAATGAAAAACTGTTTTTT. The whole variable domain, remainder taken from reference TRBV5-1 and TRBJ1-4, is KAGVTQTPRYLIKTRGQQVTLSCSPISGHRSVSWYQQTPGQGLQFLFEYFSETQRNKGNFPGRFSGRQFSNSRSEMNVSTLELGDSALYLCASSLAGGSTNEKLFFGSGTQLSVL.

The rearrangement uses TRBV19 and TRBJ1-6; D remains unclear. The CDR3 extends over 14 amino acids. Germline V CDR1 and CDR2: LNHDA, SQIVND (reference sequence). Trimming removed 5 bases from V and 8 bases from J, with 13 bases in between. The CDR3 nucleotides read TGTGCCAGTAGTTTGCGGGCGAGGGATTCACCCCTCCACTTT. Protein: CASSLRARDSPLHF. The complete variable domain, with remaining parts taken from reference TRBV19 and TRBJ1-6, reads DGGITQSPKYLFRKEGQNVTLSCEQNLNHDAMYWYRQDPGQGLRLIYYSQIVNDFQKGDIAEGYSVSREKKESFPLTVTSAQKNPTAFYLCASSLRARDSPLHFGNGTRLTVT.

A word on this clone: The junction departs from germline at one end; a sequencing error may be responsible. The chain couples TRBV18 to TRBJ2-7, with D perhaps given as TRBD1 or TRBD2 (6 bases each). CDR3 size: 12 residues. In germline, CDR1 is KGHSH, CDR2 LQKENI. The DNA for the CDR3 is TGTGCCAGCTCACCCGGGGAGGACAGTCGGCACTTC. This codes for CASSPGEDSRHF.

This clone was picked up a small number of times. The CDR3 loop reads CASSPGQGQPQHF. The CDR3 DNA reads TGTGCCAGCAGCCCAGGGCAGGGTCAGCCCCAGCATTTT. V usage is TRBV7-9 and J usage is TRBJ1-5; tentatively, D is TRBD1 (5 bases). This CDR3 is built from 13 residues. V lost 5 bases and J 6 bases, leaving 11 bases between the germline ends. CDR1 SEHNR and CDR2 FQNEAQ come from the germline V gene (reference sequence).

This clone has just a few counts. The rearrangement uses TRBV7-2 and TRBJ2-3; 10 bases are a match to TRBD2. CDR1 and CDR2 (germline): SGHTA, FQGNSA. This CDR3 spans 16 amino acids. V was clipped by 2 bases and J by 6 bases; unmatched bases: 8. This CDR3 reads CASSLQAGGRWDTQYF. In DNA form, the CDR3 reads TGTGCCAGCAGCTTACAAGCGGGAGGGAGGTGGGATACGCAGTATTTT. Using reference TRBV7-2 and TRBJ2-3 for the parts outside the CDR3, the full variable domain is GAGVSQSPSNKVTEKGKDVELRCDPISGHTALYWYRQSLGQGLEFLIYFQGNSAPDKSGLPSDRFSAERTGGSVSTLTIQRTQQEDSAVYLCASSLQAGGRWDTQYFGPGTRLTVL.

This chain connects TRBV29-1 to TRBJ2-2, with a weak D call TRBD1 (6 bases). The CDR3 extends over 14 amino acids. Trimming took 5 bases from V and 2 from J, leaving 12 bases between them. Germline V gives CDR1 SQVTM, CDR2 ANQGSEA. The CDR3 is CSVFVTGNTGELFF. For the CDR3, the DNA is TGCAGCGTTTTTGTGACAGGAAACACCGGGGAGCTGTTTTTT.

Of note for this clone: This sample also contains other DNA sequences that code for the same CDR3. The V call is TRBV14, the J call TRBJ1-4, with D uncertain. The CDR3 is 13 amino acids. Germline-derived CDR1 and CDR2 are SGHDN and FVKESK. Trimming took off 4 bases at V and 4 bases at J, with 7 bases between the two ends. The CDR3 here is CASSPGLNEKLFF. The CDR3 DNA is TGTGCCAGCAGCCCAGGCCTTAATGAAAAACTGTTTTTT.

The gene calls are TRBV18 and TRBJ2-7, with 9 bases identical to TRBD1. V dropped 4 bases and J dropped 7; count of bases not matched to a gene: 11. The CDR3 loop spans 15 amino acids. Germline CDR1 is KGHSH and CDR2 is LQKENI. CDR3 amino acids: CASSRTTQGAREQYF. In nucleotides, the CDR3 is TGTGCCAGCTCACGGACGACACAGGGGGCGCGTGAGCAGTACTTC.

This clone came up once. The gene calls are TRBV19 and TRBJ1-5, with D unresolved. The V end lost 5 bases, the J end lost 6 bases, and 17 bases lay between the germline ends. The CDR3 is 15 residues long. Germline V gene lookup returns CDR1 LNHDA and CDR2 SQIVND (reference sequence). The CDR3 loop is CASSPLAAGFQPQHF. As DNA, the CDR3 is TGTGCCAGTAGTCCTTTGGCCGCTGGGTTTCAGCCCCAGCATTTT.

V and J are TRBV4-2 and TRBJ1-2, with TRBD1 matching 10 bases. This CDR3 has 15 amino acids. Germline V gives CDR1 LGHNA, CDR2 YNFKEQ. After removal of 5 bases from V and 2 bases from J, the junction contained 5 bases not matched to a gene. The CDR3 DNA sequence: TGTGCCAGCAGCTCCGGGACAGGGGACAACTATGGCTACACCTTC. Protein sequence: CASSSGTGDNYGYTF.

The genes are TRBV12-1 and TRBJ2-2; the table's TRBD1 call for D was not verified on the DNA. TRBV12-1 is listed as a pseudogene. The length of the CDR3 is 17 residues. CDR3 sequence: CASSFVSPQLNTGELFF. CDR3 nucleotides: TGTGCCAGCAGCTTTGTATCCCCACAGCTGAACACCGGGGAGCTGTTTTTT.

The chain couples TRBV7-2 to TRBJ1-2; D possibly corresponds to TRBD1 (6 bases). V shed 2 bases and J shed 6 bases, with 10 bases lying between them. The CDR3 extends over 13 amino acids. The germline V gene encodes CDR1 SGHTA and CDR2 FQGNSA. In nucleotides, the CDR3 is TGTGCCAGCAGCTTATCTGGGGGCGATGGCTACACCTTC. Translated, it gives CASSLSGGDGYTF.

The chain combines TRBV4-3 with TRBJ2-1; 10 bases align to TRBD2. Looked up from germline, CDR1 is LGHNA and CDR2 is YSLEER. V shed 0 bases and J 0 bases; nucleotides not matched to a gene: 8. This CDR3 is built from 19 residues. CDR3: CASSQEAVAGGRSYNEQFF. CDR3 nucleotide sequence: TGCGCCAGCAGCCAAGAGGCGGTAGCGGGAGGACGCTCCTACAATGAGCAGTTCTTC.

This clone was detected only once. The chain uses TRBV9 and TRBJ2-5; D possibly corresponds to TRBD2 (5 bases). Germline CDR1 is SGDLS and CDR2 is YYNGEE. The V gene lost 1 base and the J gene lost 0 bases, with 13 bases spanning the gap. This CDR3 is built from 16 residues. CDR3 coding DNA: TGTGCCAGCAGCGTAAGCAGCCGGAGGTACCAAGAGACCCAGTACTTC. Encoded protein: CASSVSSRRYQETQYF.

The CDR3 coding sequence is TGTGCCACCAGCAGAGGTCCGAATAACTATGGCTACACCTTC. Its protein is CATSRGPNNYGYTF. The chain combines TRBV15 with TRBJ1-2, with D hard to call. Per germline, CDR1 LNHNV and CDR2 YYDKDF (reference sequence). CDR3 length: 14 residues. The V and J ends lost 1 base and 1 base respectively, with 7 bases between them.

In its sample, this clone was seen once. This chain connects TRBV3-1 (or the pseudogene TRBV3-2) to TRBJ1-1; D gene unclear. With 3 bases removed from V and 1 base from J, the gap between germline ends came to 6 bases. The CDR3 consists of 13 residues. The germline gives CDR1 LGHDT, CDR2 YNNKEL (reference sequence). In DNA, the CDR3 is TGTGCCAGCAGCCACCGGGCGAACACTGAAGCTTTCTTT. Translated: CASSHRANTEAFF.

The chain combines TRBV6-4 with TRBJ1-2; no definite D call. Germline V gives CDR1 MRHNA, CDR2 SNTAGT. V was cut by 3 bases and J by 4 bases, with 12 bases left in between. The CDR3 is 14 amino acids. The CDR3 loop is CASSEEVSGYGYTF. CDR3 in DNA: TGTGCCAGCAGTGAGGAGGTATCTGGCTATGGCTACACCTTC.